This T cell receptor (beta chain) was identified in a study of T cell responses to AZD1222 COVID-19 vaccine. Here immunoSEQ multiplex PCR was the method, and the copy in TCRdb shows in-frame clones only, minus some. The sample gives about 180,000 clones, roughly 91% of which show up once; under 2% is in the top ten. V was pared by 3 bases and J by 0 bases, with 4 bases of the junction left unmatched. Germline lookup yields CDR1 KGHDR and CDR2 SFDVKD. CDR3 length equals 15 residues. This clonotype was obtained from an adult in good health. Sequenced material: peripheral blood, taken on day 0 of AZD1222 vaccination. J is TRBJ2-7 and V is TRBV24-1, with TRBD1 matching 7 bases. CDR3 sequence: CATSDAGTASYEQYF. CDR3 coding DNA: TGTGCCACCAGTGATGCCGGGACAGCCTCCTACGAGCAGTACTTC.